A selection of T cell receptor beta chains follows, all from one sample in a study of T cells after yellow fever vaccination. TCRdb reprocessed the 5' RACE reads with MiXCR, giving one entry per CDR3 protein. The sample contains 500,000 to 550,000 distinct CDR3 sequences, 20% to 25% of which appear only once. Source: PBMCs, taken 21 days after the first yellow fever vaccination. Source of these receptors: a man aged 18 to 29 who received the YFV17D yellow fever vaccine. CDR3s include the opening cysteine and the closing phenylalanine or tryptophan. Fields, in order: D gene, J gene, V gene, clone size, CDR3 protein, CDR3 DNA. A D gene is named only where the DNA matches it firmly. Size is omitted from some rows. Given values are once, few, many or a class for expanded clones.

>TRBD1|TRBJ1-6|TRBV5-5|-
CASTYGDATGDSPLHF
TGTGCCAGCACCTACGGCGACGCGACAGGGGACTCACCCCTCCACTTT
>-|TRBJ2-3|TRBV2|many
CASTPIGQEDTQYF
TGTGCCAGCACCCCAATCGGGCAAGAAGATACGCAGTATTTT
>TRBD1|TRBJ2-1|TRBV6-2/TRBV6-3|few
CASSRGPRGLDEQFF
TGTGCCAGCAGCCGGGGACCTAGGGGGCTCGATGAGCAGTTCTTC
>TRBD2|TRBJ2-5|TRBV19|-
CASGRTSGAETQYF
TGTGCCAGTGGGAGGACTAGCGGGGCAGAGACCCAGTACTTC
>-|TRBJ1-4|TRBV12-3/TRBV12-4|few
CASRSPGGKLFF
TGTGCCAGCAGGAGTCCCGGGGGGAAACTGTTTTTT
>-|TRBJ2-5|TRBV7-2|few
CASTGGGGGTQYF
TGTGCCAGCACCGGGGGCGGGGGCGGGACCCAGTACTTC
>-|TRBJ2-3|TRBV12-3/TRBV12-4|-
CASRIHNRTDTQYF
TGTGCCAGCCGTATCCACAACCGCACAGATACGCAGTATTTT
>-|TRBJ1-1|TRBV12-3/TRBV12-4|few
CASSFLASAEAFF
TGTGCCAGCAGTTTTTTGGCTAGCGCTGAAGCTTTCTTT
>-|TRBJ1-1|TRBV20-1|few
CSAAIQGVEAFF
TGCAGTGCCGCCATCCAAGGGGTTGAAGCTTTCTTT
>-|TRBJ1-4|TRBV5-1|-
CASSLQPILIGEKLFF
TGCGCCAGCAGCTTGCAGCCGATCCTAATTGGTGAAAAACTGTTTTTT
>-|TRBJ2-6|TRBV7-3|-
CASSLTSSGANVLTF
TGTGCCAGCAGCTTAACCTCCTCTGGGGCCAACGTCCTGACTTTC
>TRBD2|TRBJ2-1|TRBV5-1|-
CASRRTSGYNEQFF
TGCGCCAGCCGAAGGACTAGCGGTTACAATGAGCAGTTCTTC
>TRBD2|TRBJ2-1|TRBV5-1|-
CASSLIGGGANEQFF
TGCGCCAGCAGCTTGATCGGCGGGGGGGCGAATGAGCAGTTCTTC
>-|TRBJ2-3|TRBV29-1|-
CSVEVDSRPPDTQYF
TGCAGCGTTGAGGTAGACTCTCGTCCGCCAGATACGCAGTATTTT
>-|TRBJ2-2|TRBV11-2|-
CASGSRGIDTGELFF
TGTGCCAGCGGCTCTAGAGGGATCGACACCGGGGAGCTGTTTTTT
>-|TRBJ2-1|TRBV3-1|few
CASSQRGQAEQFF
TGTGCCAGCAGCCAGAGGGGTCAGGCTGAGCAGTTCTTC
>-|TRBJ2-2|TRBV4-1|few
CASSQRFGTGELFF
TGCGCCAGCAGCCAACGGTTCGGCACCGGGGAGCTGTTTTTT
>-|TRBJ1-2|TRBV14|-
CASSTYGQLYGYTF
TGTGCCAGCAGTACTTATGGACAGCTCTATGGCTACACCTTC
>-|TRBJ2-1|TRBV20-1|-
CSASSALSYNEQFF
TGCAGTGCGAGTAGCGCACTATCCTACAATGAGCAGTTCTTC
>-|TRBJ2-7|TRBV6-5|-
CASSYGGGARYEQYF
TGTGCCAGCAGTTACGGAGGGGGCGCCAGGTACGAGCAGTACTTC
>-|TRBJ2-1|TRBV4-1|few
CASSQRTVSSYNEQFF
TGCGCCAGCAGCCAGCGGACTGTTAGCTCCTACAATGAGCAGTTCTTC
>-|TRBJ1-2|TRBV28|once
CASSFVGAVGYTF
TGTGCCAGCAGTTTTGTGGGGGCGGTTGGCTACACCTTC
>-|TRBJ2-7|TRBV5-1|-
CASSATGLRSYEQYF
TGCGCCAGCAGCGCCACAGGGTTACGCTCCTACGAGCAGTACTTC
>-|TRBJ1-2|TRBV7-9|-
CASSYHRGYTF
TGTGCCAGCAGCTACCACCGAGGCTACACCTTC
>-|TRBJ1-2|TRBV19|-
CASSRTTTNYGYTF
TGTGCCAGTAGTAGAACCACAACTAACTATGGCTACACCTTC
>-|TRBJ2-5|TRBV4-1|-
CASSQTDRQETQYF
TGCGCCAGCAGCCAAACTGACAGACAAGAGACCCAGTACTTC
>-|TRBJ2-1|TRBV7-2|many
CASSAPGGPSYNEQFF
TGTGCCAGCAGCGCCCCCGGGGGACCTTCCTACAATGAGCAGTTCTTC
>-|TRBJ2-7|TRBV3-1|-
CASSQGILKDSAYEQYF
TGTGCCAGCAGCCAAGGGATCTTAAAGGACAGTGCCTACGAGCAGTACTTC
>-|TRBJ2-1|TRBV7-2|-
CASSLASSFNEQFF
TGTGCCAGCAGCTTAGCGTCTAGCTTTAATGAGCAGTTCTTC
>-|TRBJ2-5|TRBV28|few
CASSESRGKETQYF
TGTGCCAGCAGCGAGTCGAGAGGGAAAGAGACCCAGTACTTC
>-|TRBJ2-7|TRBV9|few
CASSATDAPYEQYF
TGTGCCAGCAGCGCCACGGATGCCCCCTACGAGCAGTACTTC
>TRBD1|TRBJ2-5|TRBV28|few
CASRLGTAETQYF
TGTGCCAGCAGGTTAGGGACAGCAGAGACCCAGTACTTC
>-|TRBJ2-5|TRBV12-3/TRBV12-4|-
CASRRGQVEKETQYF
TGTGCCAGTCGGCGGGGCCAGGTGGAGAAAGAGACCCAGTACTTC
>-|TRBJ1-2|TRBV7-2|-
CASSLFIGGAPFDGYTF
TGTGCCAGCAGCTTATTCATCGGGGGGGCGCCTTTCGATGGCTACACCTTC
>-|TRBJ1-4|TRBV4-2|-
CASSQTALRITNEKLFF
TGTGCCAGCAGCCAGACGGCGCTTCGGATTACTAATGAAAAACTGTTTTTT
>-|TRBJ2-3|TRBV15|-
CATSRVRGTDTQYF
TGTGCCACCAGCAGAGTTCGTGGCACAGATACGCAGTATTTT
>-|TRBJ2-2|TRBV12-3/TRBV12-4|few
CASSLARGLRDTASPTNTGELFF
TGTGCCAGCAGTTTAGCGCGGGGATTACGGGACACCGCCTCCCCCACGAACACCGGGGAGCTGTTTTTT
>TRBD1|TRBJ2-7|TRBV5-1|-
CASSKRTGGSYEQYF
TGCGCCAGCAGCAAACGGACAGGGGGCAGCTACGAGCAGTACTTC
>-|TRBJ1-6|TRBV7-6|few
CASSPGAANSPLHF
TGTGCCAGCAGCCCGGGGGCGGCAAATTCACCCCTCCACTTT
>-|TRBJ2-1|TRBV9|few
CASSVGEGVYNEQFF
TGTGCCAGCAGCGTAGGAGAGGGCGTCTACAATGAGCAGTTCTTC
>TRBD1|TRBJ1-5|TRBV5-1|-
CASSSQTGGQPQHF
TGCGCCAGCAGCTCCCAGACAGGGGGGCAGCCCCAGCATTTT
>TRBD2|TRBJ2-1|TRBV30|few
CAWTSGTYNEQFF
TGTGCCTGGACTAGCGGGACCTACAATGAGCAGTTCTTC
>-|TRBJ1-1|TRBV27|-
CASRDGALNTEAFF
TGTGCCAGCAGGGACGGCGCCCTGAACACTGAAGCTTTCTTT
>-|TRBJ2-1|TRBV9|few
CASSVDPSPYNEQFF
TGTGCCAGCAGCGTAGACCCTAGCCCATACAATGAGCAGTTCTTC
>-|TRBJ1-1|TRBV12-3/TRBV12-4|few
CASSFLARGSTEAFF
TGTGCCAGCAGTTTCCTAGCCCGGGGGAGCACTGAAGCTTTCTTT
>TRBD1|TRBJ2-2|TRBV4-2|few
CASSQVYGQGATGELFF
TGTGCCAGCAGCCAAGTCTATGGACAGGGGGCCACCGGGGAGCTGTTTTTT
>-|TRBJ2-1|TRBV20-1|few
CSASGLTERFF
TGCAGTGCTAGCGGGCTGACGGAGCGGTTCTTC
>TRBD1|TRBJ2-5|TRBV9|few
CASSADPGQKSSNQETQYF
TGTGCCAGCAGCGCTGATCCGGGACAGAAAAGTTCAAACCAAGAGACCCAGTACTTC
>-|TRBJ2-3|TRBV4-2|few
CASSSLVGSTDTQYF
TGTGCCAGCAGCTCCCTAGTGGGTAGCACAGATACGCAGTATTTT